The rows below give T cell receptor beta chains drawn from one sample of a study of T-cell reconstitution after alpha-beta-depleted transplantation in children. TCRdb ran MiXCR on the PCR reads and lists one entry per CDR3 protein. The sample has fewer than 150,000 distinct CDR3 sequences, roughly 10% seen once. The sequencing used PBMCs, mostly from graft donor cells, collected 180 days after TCRalphabeta/CD19-depleted stem cell transplant. These receptors all come from a girl less than two years old who had a stem cell transplant for combined immunodeficiency, so the T cells may come from the graft donor. CDR3s include the opening cysteine and the closing phenylalanine or tryptophan. The order of the fields is clone size, V gene, CDR3 protein. Clone size appears in some rows only: once, few, many, or a class for an expanded clone.

few,TRBV6-1,CASREGLAVNEQFF
few,TRBV23-1,CASRRELTGELFF
-,TRBV7-2,CASSLNRGDNSPLHF
many,TRBV7-9,CASSAEDRGYEQYF
-,TRBV28,CASTVSGANGLTF
few,TRBV19,CASSYFLGRAGELFF
few,TRBV12-3/TRBV12-4,CASSLRGLAPDTQYF
few,TRBV5-4,CASSLEPTSYEQYF
-,TRBV7-6,CASSITGVGADTQYF
many,TRBV20-1,CSARKWTATEVYGYTF
few,TRBV6-5,CASSYTAGGWETQYF
-,TRBV20-1,CSAEGGSYEQYF
-,TRBV6-1,CVSFIPGHISGNTIYF
many,TRBV24-1,CATSEQTGSYNEQFF
-,TRBV20-1,CSARDSGTPGGYTF
many,TRBV7-8,CASSLWGWGTDTQYF
many,TRBV28,CASSLKWSRIEQYF
-,TRBV27,CASSTIGTVVAGELFF
few,TRBV7-3,CASSLTRLERAEQFF
few,TRBV28,CASPPAGAVNTEAFF
-,TRBV7-7,CASSEGTYTDTQYF
many,TRBV10-3,CAISESHGYTF
many,TRBV5-1,CASSLVGDQPQHF
-,TRBV20-1,CGAVRRTTDTQYF
-,TRBV5-1,CASSWGAGTDTQYF
once,TRBV9,CASSVVAGVTNTQYF
many,TRBV12-3/TRBV12-4,CASSLGGPTYEQYF
many,TRBV5-1,CASSLARGGNTGELFF
-,TRBV2,CASSRDRGGNQPQHF
few,TRBV27,CASSLGGADGYTF
-,TRBV6-2/TRBV6-3,CASKRPSWAPDTQYF
many,TRBV29-1,CSVEGANTDTQYF
few,TRBV20-1,CSAETDQILGLRGRLFF
few,TRBV30,CAWSNRRGERDTQYF
many,TRBV20-1,CSAAGTGPHGANVLTF
-,TRBV5-1,CASSLRRTNTEAFF
few,TRBV7-9,CASSLTGRGSYEQYF
many,TRBV20-1,CSARDAGGISYEQYF
-,TRBV3-1,CASSQAGWLAGGVETQYF
few,TRBV5-1,CASSSGLVSKQYF
-,TRBV12-3/TRBV12-4,CASSRGASGNTIYF
-,TRBV7-2,CAIEGEGGSEETQYF
many,TRBV10-3,CAISDEGARAQYF
few,TRBV29-1,CSVGGTSDSPLHF
few,TRBV29-1,CSVEDPPGVTDTQYF
few,TRBV10-3,CAISSQDRVAHTDTQYF
-,TRBV18,CASLNSDTQYF
-,TRBV12-3/TRBV12-4,CASSLSLAGASLYAYEQYF
-,TRBV20-1,CSASRDRHNEQFF
-,TRBV20-1,CSASESSHEQYF
few,TRBV3-1,CASSQESGPDTQYF
few,TRBV20-1,CSARGAGSTKNTEAFF
few,TRBV20-1,CSAPIGGRGTDTQYF
-,TRBV18,CASSPGPPSQETQYF
-,TRBV9,CASSVADRAPNIDTQYF
few,TRBV7-2,CASSLQQGGTYEQYF
-,TRBV29-1,CSVERLSYNEQFF
-,TRBV20-1,CSARSVRSGTKETQYF
few,TRBV7-2,CASSLARGVETQYF